These T cell receptor beta chains were read from a single sample in a study of T cell changes during pregnancy in multiple sclerosis. Sequencing was performed with immunoSEQ multiplex PCR; in TCRdb, only in-frame clones are kept and a portion is missing. Here the sample spans approximately 90,000 clones, 90% to 95% being singletons. The sequencing used peripheral blood, collected after pregnancy. The receptors were gathered from a female donor in good health, enrolled as a control in a pregnancy study. The CDR3 runs from the conserved cysteine through the conserved F or W. The D gene is left open where the match is weak. Only some rows state a clone size, as once, few, many or a class for expanded clones.

few	TRBV5-1	NA	13	TRBJ1-1	TGCGCCAGCAAGCTCCAATCGAGCACTGAAGCTTTCTTT	CASKLQSSTEAFF
NA	TRBV11-2	TRBD1	19	TRBJ2-1	TGTGCCAGCACCTCCCAGGGGGCGCGATTGTTAAGCTCCTACAATGAGCAGTTCTTC	CASTSQGARLLSSYNEQFF
NA	TRBV7-2	NA	15	TRBJ2-2	TGTGCCAGCAGCCTCCAGACAGGGAACACCGGGGAGCTGTTTTTT	CASSLQTGNTGELFF
NA	TRBV28	NA	13	TRBJ1-2	TGTGCCAGCAGAGAGGACAGTAACTATGGCTACACCTTC	CASREDSNYGYTF
NA	TRBV6-6	TRBD1	14	TRBJ2-2	TGTGCCAGCAGGGACAGGGTCGGAACCGGGGAGCTGTTTTTT	CASRDRVGTGELFF
NA	TRBV13	NA	13	TRBJ1-4	TGTGCCAGCAGCCGGACAGCGGGGGAAAAACTGTTTTTT	CASSRTAGEKLFF
NA	TRBV27	TRBD2	16	TRBJ2-7	TGTGCCAGCAGTAGGGTTTGGGGGGGTGGGTCCTACGAGCAGTACTTC	CASSRVWGGGSYEQYF
NA	TRBV6-6	NA	14	TRBJ2-1	TGTGCCCTCAGGCCGAGCGGCTCCTACAATGAGCAGTTCTTC	CALRPSGSYNEQFF
NA	TRBV6-4	TRBD1	13	TRBJ1-2	TGTGCCAGCAGACAGGGGGCAGGATATGGCTACACCTTC	CASRQGAGYGYTF
once	TRBV6-6	NA	12	TRBJ1-5	TGTGCCAGCAGTTACTCTTTACAGCCCCAGCATTTT	CASSYSLQPQHF
NA	TRBV28	TRBD1	15	TRBJ1-2	TGTGCCAGCAGTTCCGGGACAGGGGCGTACTATGGCTACACCTTC	CASSSGTGAYYGYTF
once	TRBV18	NA	13	TRBJ1-2	TGTGCCAGCTCACCAACCACAGAAAATGGCTACACCTTC	CASSPTTENGYTF
NA	TRBV5-1	TRBD1	16	TRBJ1-6	TGCGCCAGCAGGTGGGACAGCAGCTCCTATAATTCACCCCTCCACTTT	CASRWDSSSYNSPLHF
NA	TRBV18	NA	17	TRBJ1-2	TGTGCCAGCTCCCCTAATCACTCGAAAGGTGCCACCGGGGGCTACACCTTC	CASSPNHSKGATGGYTF
NA	TRBV7-3	NA	14	TRBJ1-1	TGTGCCAGCAGCTCCTCAGGGAGGGCCACTGAAGCTTTCTTT	CASSSSGRATEAFF
NA	TRBV5-1	NA	14	TRBJ2-7	TGCGCCAGCAGCTTGGTGTCAGGGCAAGGGGAGCAGTACTTC	CASSLVSGQGEQYF
NA	TRBV18	NA	13	TRBJ1-5	TGTGCCAGCTCCCCGGGAGGGGTGGAACCCCAGCATTTT	CASSPGGVEPQHF
NA	TRBV5-4	TRBD2	15	TRBJ2-1	TGTGCCAGCAGTCGTACTAGCGGGGGGCTCAGCGAGCAGTTCTTC	CASSRTSGGLSEQFF
NA	TRBV27	NA	15	TRBJ2-3	TGTGCCAGCAGTTTTGGACGGACTAGCACAGATACGCAGTATTTT	CASSFGRTSTDTQYF
NA	TRBV15	NA	14	TRBJ1-1	TGTGCCACCAGCCTCACAGGGAGGGACACTGAAGCTTTCTTT	CATSLTGRDTEAFF
NA	TRBV7-8	NA	15	TRBJ1-4	TGTGCCAGCAGCTCGGGCGGGGCCCCTAGTGAAAAACTGTTTTTT	CASSSGGAPSEKLFF
NA	TRBV4-2	NA	14	TRBJ1-1	TGTGCCAGCAGCCAAGCCCAGATGAACACTGAAGCTTTCTTT	CASSQAQMNTEAFF
NA	TRBV28	TRBD1	15	TRBJ1-2	TGTGCCAGCAGTTTGTTGGCAGGGGGAGCCTATGGCTACACCTTC	CASSLLAGGAYGYTF
NA	TRBV7-2	TRBD1	15	TRBJ1-4	TGTGCCAGCAGCCTTGCCAGGACAGGGCGGGAAAAACTGTTTTTT	CASSLARTGREKLFF
NA	TRBV4-3	TRBD2	14	TRBJ2-7	TGCGCCAGCAGCCAAGGGCGCGGGGGCTACGAGCAGTACTTC	CASSQGRGGYEQYF
NA	TRBV9	TRBD2	15	TRBJ2-1	TGTGCCAGCAGCGCCCGGGGAGCGGGGGATAATGAGCAGTTCTTC	CASSARGAGDNEQFF
NA	TRBV6-6	TRBD1	14	TRBJ1-3	TGTGCCAGCAGCCTTGACAGGGCTGGAAACACCATATATTTT	CASSLDRAGNTIYF
NA	TRBV7-6	TRBD1	15	TRBJ1-1	TGTGCCAGCAGCCGGGGACAGGCCATGAACACTGAAGCTTTCTTT	CASSRGQAMNTEAFF
NA	TRBV11-2	TRBD1	15	TRBJ1-4	TGTGCCAGCACCTCCCGGACAGGAACTAATGAAAAACTGTTTTTT	CASTSRTGTNEKLFF
NA	TRBV11-2	NA	13	TRBJ1-6	TGTGCCAGCAGCCTCGGGATGAATTCACCCCTCCACTTT	CASSLGMNSPLHF
NA	TRBV4-1	NA	14	TRBJ1-5	TGCGCCAGCAGCCAAGGTTCAGGGAATCAGCCCCAGCATTTT	CASSQGSGNQPQHF
once	TRBV7-3	TRBD2	15	TRBJ2-5	TGTGCCAGCAGGGGTGGCGGGGGGCGCGGAGAGACCCAGTACTTC	CASRGGGGRGETQYF
few	TRBV7-3	NA	17	TRBJ2-6	TGTGCCAGCAGCCCTGGGGCAGTGTACTCTGGGGCCAACGTCCTGACTTTC	CASSPGAVYSGANVLTF
NA	TRBV4-3	NA	16	TRBJ1-5	TGCGCCAGCAGCCCAAGGGGAGGGTATTGCAATCAGCCCCAGCATTTT	CASSPRGGYCNQPQHF